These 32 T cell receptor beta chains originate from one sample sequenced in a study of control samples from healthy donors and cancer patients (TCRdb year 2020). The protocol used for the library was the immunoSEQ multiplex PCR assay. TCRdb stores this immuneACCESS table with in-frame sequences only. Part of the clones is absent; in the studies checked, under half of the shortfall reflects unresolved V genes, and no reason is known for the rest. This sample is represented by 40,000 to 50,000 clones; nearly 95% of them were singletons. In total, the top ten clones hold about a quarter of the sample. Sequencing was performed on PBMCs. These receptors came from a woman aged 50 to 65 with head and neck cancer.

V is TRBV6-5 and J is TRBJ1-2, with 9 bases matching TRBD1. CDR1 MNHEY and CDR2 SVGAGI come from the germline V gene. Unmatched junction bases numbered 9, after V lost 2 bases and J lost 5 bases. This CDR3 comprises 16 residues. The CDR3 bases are TGTGCCAGCAGTTACCTCCCGGGACAGGGCATTTATGGCTACACCTTC. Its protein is CASSYLPGQGIYGYTF.

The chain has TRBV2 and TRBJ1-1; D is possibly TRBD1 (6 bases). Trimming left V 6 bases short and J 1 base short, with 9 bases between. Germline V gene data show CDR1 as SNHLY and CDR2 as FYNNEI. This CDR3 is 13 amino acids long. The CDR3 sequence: CASSRTANTEAFF. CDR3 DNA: TGTGCCAGCAGCCGGACAGCGAACACTGAAGCTTTCTTT.

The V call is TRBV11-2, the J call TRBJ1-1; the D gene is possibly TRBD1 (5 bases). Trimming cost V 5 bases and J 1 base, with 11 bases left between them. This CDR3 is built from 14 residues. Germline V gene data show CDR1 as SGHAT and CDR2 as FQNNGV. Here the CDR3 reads CASSPDTPNTEAFF. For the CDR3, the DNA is TGTGCCAGCAGCCCGGACACTCCGAACACTGAAGCTTTCTTT.

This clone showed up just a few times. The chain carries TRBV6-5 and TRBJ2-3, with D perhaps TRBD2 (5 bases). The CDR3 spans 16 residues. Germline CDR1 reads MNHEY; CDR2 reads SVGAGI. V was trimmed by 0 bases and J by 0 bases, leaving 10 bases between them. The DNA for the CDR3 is TGTGCCAGCAGTTACTCGGGAGCGCGCAGCACAGATACGCAGTATTTT. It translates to CASSYSGARSTDTQYF.

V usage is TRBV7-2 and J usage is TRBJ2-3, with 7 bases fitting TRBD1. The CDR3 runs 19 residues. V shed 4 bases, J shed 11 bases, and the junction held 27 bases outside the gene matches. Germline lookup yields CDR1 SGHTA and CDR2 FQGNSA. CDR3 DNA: TGTGCCAGCAGCTCTCGACAGGGTGACCCATTGGCCGGCATACGGGGGCAGTATTTT. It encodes CASSSRQGDPLAGIRGQYF. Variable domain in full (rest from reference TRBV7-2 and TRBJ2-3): GAGVSQSPSNKVTEKGKDVELRCDPISGHTALYWYRQSLGQGLEFLIYFQGNSAPDKSGLPSDRFSAERTGGSVSTLTIQRTQQEDSAVYLCASSSRQGDPLAGIRGQYFGPGTRLTVL.

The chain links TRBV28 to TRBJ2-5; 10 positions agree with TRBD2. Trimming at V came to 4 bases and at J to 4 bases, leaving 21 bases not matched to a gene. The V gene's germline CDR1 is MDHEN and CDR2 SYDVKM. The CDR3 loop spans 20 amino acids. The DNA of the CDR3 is TGTGCCAGCAGTTCGATAATATCCCCAGGGCTAGCGGGAGTGAGAGAGACCCAGTACTTC. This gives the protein CASSSIISPGLAGVRETQYF.

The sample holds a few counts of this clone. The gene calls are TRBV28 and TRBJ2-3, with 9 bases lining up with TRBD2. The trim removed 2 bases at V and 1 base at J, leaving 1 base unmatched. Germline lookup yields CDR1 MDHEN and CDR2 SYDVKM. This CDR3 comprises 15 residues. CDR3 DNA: TGTGCCAGCAGTTTAGTAGCGGGGGGCACAGATACGCAGTATTTT. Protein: CASSLVAGGTDTQYF.

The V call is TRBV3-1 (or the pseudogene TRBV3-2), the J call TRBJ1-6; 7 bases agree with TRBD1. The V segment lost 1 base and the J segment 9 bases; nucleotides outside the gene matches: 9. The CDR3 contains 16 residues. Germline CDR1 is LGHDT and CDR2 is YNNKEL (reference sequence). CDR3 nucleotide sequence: TGTGCCAGCAGCCAAGGAGGAGGGGGCTATGTTTCACCCCTCCACTTT. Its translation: CASSQGGGGYVSPLHF.

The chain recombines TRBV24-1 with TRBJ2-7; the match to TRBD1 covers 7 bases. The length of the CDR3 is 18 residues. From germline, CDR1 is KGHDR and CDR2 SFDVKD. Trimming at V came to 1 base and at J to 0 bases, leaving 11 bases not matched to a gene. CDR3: CATSDLRGLDRLSYEQYF. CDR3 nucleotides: TGTGCCACCAGTGATTTAAGGGGGCTCGACAGGCTCTCCTACGAGCAGTACTTC.

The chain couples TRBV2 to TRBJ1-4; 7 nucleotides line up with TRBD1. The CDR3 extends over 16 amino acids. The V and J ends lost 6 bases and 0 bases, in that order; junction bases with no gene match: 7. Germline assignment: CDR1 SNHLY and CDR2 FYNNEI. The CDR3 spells CASRMGQSTTNEKLFF. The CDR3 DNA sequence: TGTGCCAGCAGAATGGGACAGTCAACAACTAATGAAAAACTGTTTTTT.

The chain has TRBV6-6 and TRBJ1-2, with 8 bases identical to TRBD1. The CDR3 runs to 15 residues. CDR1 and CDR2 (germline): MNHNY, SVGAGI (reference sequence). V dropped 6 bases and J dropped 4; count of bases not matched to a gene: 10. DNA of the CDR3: TGTGCCAGCAGATTGGGACAGGATAGTTCCTATGGCTACACCTTC. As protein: CASRLGQDSSYGYTF.

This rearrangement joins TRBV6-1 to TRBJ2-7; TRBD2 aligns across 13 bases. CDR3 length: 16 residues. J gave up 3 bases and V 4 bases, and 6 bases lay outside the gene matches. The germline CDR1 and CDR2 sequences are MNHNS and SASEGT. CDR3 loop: CASSGGLAGIYYEQYF. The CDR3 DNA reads TGTGCCAGCAGTGGGGGACTAGCGGGAATCTACTACGAGCAGTACTTC.

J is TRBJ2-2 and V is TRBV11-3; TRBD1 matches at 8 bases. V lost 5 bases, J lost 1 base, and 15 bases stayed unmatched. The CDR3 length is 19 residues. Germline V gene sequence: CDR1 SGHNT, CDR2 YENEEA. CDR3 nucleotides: TGTGCCAGCAGCCCTCGTAGGGGTGGGACAGGAGAGAACACCGGGGAGCTGTTTTTT. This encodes CASSPRRGGTGENTGELFF.

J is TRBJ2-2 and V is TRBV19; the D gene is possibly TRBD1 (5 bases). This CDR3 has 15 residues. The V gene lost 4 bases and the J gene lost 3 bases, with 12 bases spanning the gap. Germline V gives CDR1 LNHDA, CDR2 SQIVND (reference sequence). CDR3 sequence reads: CASSNQQGYTGELFF. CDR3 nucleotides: TGTGCCAGTAGTAATCAGCAGGGATACACCGGGGAGCTGTTTTTT.

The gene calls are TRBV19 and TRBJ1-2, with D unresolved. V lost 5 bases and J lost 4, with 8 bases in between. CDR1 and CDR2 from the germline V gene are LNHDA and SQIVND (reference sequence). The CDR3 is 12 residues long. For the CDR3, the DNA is TGTGCCAGTAGTCCGCGGGCCTATGGCTACACCTTC. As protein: CASSPRAYGYTF.

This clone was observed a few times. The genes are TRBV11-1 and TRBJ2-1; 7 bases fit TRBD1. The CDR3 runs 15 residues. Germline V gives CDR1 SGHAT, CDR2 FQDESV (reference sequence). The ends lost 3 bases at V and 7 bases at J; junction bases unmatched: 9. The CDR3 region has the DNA TGTGCCAGCAGCTTTAGAGGACCGACAGGGAATGAGCAGTTCTTC. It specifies CASSFRGPTGNEQFF.

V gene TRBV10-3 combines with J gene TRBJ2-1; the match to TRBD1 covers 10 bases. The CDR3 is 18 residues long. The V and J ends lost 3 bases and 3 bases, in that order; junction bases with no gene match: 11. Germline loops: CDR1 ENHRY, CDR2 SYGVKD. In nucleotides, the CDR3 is TGTGCCATCAGTGATAGGACGGGACAGGGGAGACTCTACAATGAGCAGTTCTTC. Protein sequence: CAISDRTGQGRLYNEQFF.

The chain's CDR3 is CASSEGLAASTDTQYF. Here the CDR3 DNA reads TGTGCCAGCAGTGAAGGTCTAGCGGCTAGCACAGATACGCAGTATTTT. The chain couples TRBV2 to TRBJ2-3; 7 bases agree with TRBD2. After removal of 1 base from V and 0 bases from J, the junction contained 4 bases not matched to a gene. Germline loops: CDR1 SNHLY, CDR2 FYNNEI. The CDR3 is 16 residues long.

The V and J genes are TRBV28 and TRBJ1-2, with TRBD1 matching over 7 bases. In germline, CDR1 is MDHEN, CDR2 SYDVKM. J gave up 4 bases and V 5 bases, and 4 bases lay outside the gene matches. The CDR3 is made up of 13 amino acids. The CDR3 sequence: CASSVTGSYGYTF. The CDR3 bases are TGTGCCAGCAGTGTGACAGGGAGCTATGGCTACACCTTC.

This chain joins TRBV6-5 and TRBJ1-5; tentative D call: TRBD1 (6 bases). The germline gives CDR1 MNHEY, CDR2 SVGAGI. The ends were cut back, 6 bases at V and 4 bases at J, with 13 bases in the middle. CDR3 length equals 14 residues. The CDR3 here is CASSKGGGNQPQHF. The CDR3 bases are TGTGCCAGCAGCAAGGGAGGGGGGAATCAGCCCCAGCATTTT.

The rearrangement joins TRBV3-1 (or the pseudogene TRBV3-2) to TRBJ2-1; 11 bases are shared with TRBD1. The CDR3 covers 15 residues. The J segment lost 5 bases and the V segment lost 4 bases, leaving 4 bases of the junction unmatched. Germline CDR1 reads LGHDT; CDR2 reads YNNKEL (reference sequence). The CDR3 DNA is TGTGCCAGCAGCCCCGGACAGGGGGCTAACAATGAGCAGTTCTTC. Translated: CASSPGQGANNEQFF.

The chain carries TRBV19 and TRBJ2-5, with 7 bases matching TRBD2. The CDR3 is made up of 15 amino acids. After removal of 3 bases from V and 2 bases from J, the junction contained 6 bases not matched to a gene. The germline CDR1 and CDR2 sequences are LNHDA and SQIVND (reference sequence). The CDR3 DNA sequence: TGTGCCAGTAGTATTAGGGCGGGGGTTCAAGAGACCCAGTACTTC. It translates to CASSIRAGVQETQYF.

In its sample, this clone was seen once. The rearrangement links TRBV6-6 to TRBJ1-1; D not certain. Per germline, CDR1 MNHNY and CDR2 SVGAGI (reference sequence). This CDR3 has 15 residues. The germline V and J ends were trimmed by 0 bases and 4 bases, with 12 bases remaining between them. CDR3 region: CASSYSWEGGTEAFF. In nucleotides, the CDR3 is TGTGCCAGCAGTTACTCCTGGGAGGGAGGCACTGAAGCTTTCTTT.

CDR3 bases: TGTGCCAGCAGCTTGGGGAGGACAGGCTTATACGAGCAGTACTTC. This codes for CASSLGRTGLYEQYF. This chain connects TRBV7-2 to TRBJ2-7; tentative D call: TRBD1 (7 bases). Germline V gene sequence: CDR1 SGHTA, CDR2 FQGNSA. The V and J ends lost 3 bases and 4 bases respectively, with 16 bases between them. The CDR3 runs 15 residues. The complete variable domain, with remaining parts taken from reference TRBV7-2 and TRBJ2-7, reads GAGVSQSPSNKVTEKGKDVELRCDPISGHTALYWYRQSLGQGLEFLIYFQGNSAPDKSGLPSDRFSAERTGGSVSTLTIQRTQQEDSAVYLCASSLGRTGLYEQYFGPGTRLTVT.

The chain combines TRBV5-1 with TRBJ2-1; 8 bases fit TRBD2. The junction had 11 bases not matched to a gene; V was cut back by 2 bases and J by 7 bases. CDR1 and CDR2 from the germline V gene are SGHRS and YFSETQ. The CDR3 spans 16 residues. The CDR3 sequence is CASSFVAGRRGNEQFF. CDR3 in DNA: TGCGCCAGCAGCTTCGTAGCGGGGAGAAGGGGAAATGAGCAGTTCTTC.

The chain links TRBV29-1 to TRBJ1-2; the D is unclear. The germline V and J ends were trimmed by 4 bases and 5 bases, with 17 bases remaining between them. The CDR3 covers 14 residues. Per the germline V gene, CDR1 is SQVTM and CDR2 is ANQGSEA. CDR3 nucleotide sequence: TGCAGCGTTGGTCCAAGGCAGGTCGATTATGGCTACACCTTC. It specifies CSVGPRQVDYGYTF.

The CDR3 region is CASSPRTSGYNEQFF. CDR3 sequence (DNA): TGTGCCAGCAGCCCGAGGACTAGCGGGTACAATGAGCAGTTCTTC. The chain couples TRBV11-3 to TRBJ2-1, with 11 nucleotides matching TRBD2. The germline CDR1 and CDR2 sequences are SGHNT and YENEEA. J was trimmed by 4 bases and V by 5 bases; bases with no gene match: 4. This CDR3 is 15 amino acids long. Together with reference TRBV11-3 and TRBJ2-1, the CDR3 gives the full variable domain: EAGVVQSPRYKIIEKKQPVAFWCNPISGHNTLYWYLQNLGQGPELLIRYENEEAVDDSQLPKDRFSAERLKGVDSTLKIQPAELGDSAVYLCASSPRTSGYNEQFFGPGTRLTVL.

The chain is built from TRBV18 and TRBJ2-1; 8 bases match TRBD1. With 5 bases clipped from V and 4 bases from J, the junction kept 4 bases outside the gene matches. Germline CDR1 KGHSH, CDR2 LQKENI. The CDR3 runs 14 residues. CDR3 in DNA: TGTGCCAGCTCATCCCAGGGGGCGTACAATGAGCAGTTCTTC. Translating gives CASSSQGAYNEQFF. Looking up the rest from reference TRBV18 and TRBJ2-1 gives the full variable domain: NAGVMQNPRHLVRRRGQEARLRCSPMKGHSHVYWYRQLPEEGLKFMVYLQKENIIDESGMPKERFSAEFPKEGPSILRIQQVVRGDSAAYFCASSSQGAYNEQFFGPGTRLTVL.

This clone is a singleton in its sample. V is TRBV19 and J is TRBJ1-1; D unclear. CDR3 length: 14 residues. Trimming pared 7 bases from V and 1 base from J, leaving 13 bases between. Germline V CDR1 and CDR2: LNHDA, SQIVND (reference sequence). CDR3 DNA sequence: TGTGCCAGTAAACCCGGACGGCAGAACACTGAAGCTTTCTTT. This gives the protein CASKPGRQNTEAFF.

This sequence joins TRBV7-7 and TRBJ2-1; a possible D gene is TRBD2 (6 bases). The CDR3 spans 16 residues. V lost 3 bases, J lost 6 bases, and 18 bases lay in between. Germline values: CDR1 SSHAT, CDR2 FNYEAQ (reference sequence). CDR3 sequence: CASSFGFGGSPNEQFF. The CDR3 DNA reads TGTGCCAGCAGCTTCGGGTTCGGAGGGTCCCCCAATGAGCAGTTCTTC.

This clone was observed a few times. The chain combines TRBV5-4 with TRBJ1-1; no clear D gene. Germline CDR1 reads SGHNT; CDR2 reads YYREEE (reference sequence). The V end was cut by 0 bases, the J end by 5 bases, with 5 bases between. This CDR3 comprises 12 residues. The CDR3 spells CASSLGQTEAFF. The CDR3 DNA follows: TGTGCCAGCAGCTTGGGGCAAACTGAAGCTTTCTTT.

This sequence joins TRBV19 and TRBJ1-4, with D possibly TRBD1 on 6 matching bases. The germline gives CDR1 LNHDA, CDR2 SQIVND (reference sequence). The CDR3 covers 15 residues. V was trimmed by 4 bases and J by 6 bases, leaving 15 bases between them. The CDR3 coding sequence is TGTGCCAGTAGTAAAATACTCGCAGGGGATGAAAAACTGTTTTTT. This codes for CASSKILAGDEKLFF.